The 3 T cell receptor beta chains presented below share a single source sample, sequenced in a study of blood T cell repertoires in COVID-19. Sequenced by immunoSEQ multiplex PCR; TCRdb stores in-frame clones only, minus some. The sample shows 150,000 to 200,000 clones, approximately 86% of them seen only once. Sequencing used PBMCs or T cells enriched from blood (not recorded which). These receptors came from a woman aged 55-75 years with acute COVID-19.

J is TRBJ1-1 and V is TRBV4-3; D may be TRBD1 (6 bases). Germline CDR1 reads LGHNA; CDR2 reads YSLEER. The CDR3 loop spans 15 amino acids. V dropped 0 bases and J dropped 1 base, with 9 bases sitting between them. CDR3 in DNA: TGCGCCAGCAGCCAAGAGGCAGGGGAGAACACTGAAGCTTTCTTT. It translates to CASSQEAGENTEAFF.

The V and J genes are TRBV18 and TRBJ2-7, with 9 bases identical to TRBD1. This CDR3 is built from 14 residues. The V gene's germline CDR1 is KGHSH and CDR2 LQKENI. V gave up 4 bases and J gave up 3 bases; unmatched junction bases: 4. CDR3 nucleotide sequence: TGTGCCAGCTCACTATCGGACAGGGGCTACGAGCAGTACGTC. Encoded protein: CASSLSDRGYEQYV.

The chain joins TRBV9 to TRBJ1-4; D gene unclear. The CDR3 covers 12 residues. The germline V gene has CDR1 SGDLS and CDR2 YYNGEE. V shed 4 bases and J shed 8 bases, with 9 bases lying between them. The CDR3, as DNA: TGTGCCAGCAGCTCTAGTCGGGAAAAACTGTTTTTT. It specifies CASSSSREKLFF. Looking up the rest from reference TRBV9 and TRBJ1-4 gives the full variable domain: DSGVTQTPKHLITATGQRVTLRCSPRSGDLSVYWYQQSLDQGLQFLIQYYNGEERAKGNILERFSAQQFPDLHSELNLSSLELGDSALYFCASSSSREKLFFGSGTQLSVL.